This is a list of T cell receptor beta chains from one sample in a study of read filtering for tumor transcriptome and immune sequencing. TCRdb reprocessed the reads via MiXCR and lists one record per CDR3 protein. The sample records 39,000 or so distinct CDR3 sequences, around an eighth being singletons. The sample was a population of CD138-negative cells sorted from bone marrow. The receptors come from a donor at least 40 years old with multiple myeloma. Each CDR3 is given with its conserved first and last residue. Fields, in order: CDR3 DNA, CDR3 protein, clone size, V gene, D gene, J gene. The D gene is left open where the match is weak. The listing skips clone size in some rows; elsewhere it reads once, few, many or a size class.

DNA: TGTGCCAGCAGTTACGGCCCACAGGGGCAGCGGGGTGAGCAGTTCTTC
CDR3: CASSYGPQGQRGEQFF
size: many
V: TRBV6-5
D: -
J: TRBJ2-1

DNA: TGTGCCAGCAGCTTAGGCACGGGTAGCTACGAGCAGTACTTC
CDR3: CASSLGTGSYEQYF
size: many
V: TRBV7-2
D: -
J: TRBJ2-7

DNA: TGTGCCAGCAGCTTACGGCTACTCAACACAGATACGCAGTATTTT
CDR3: CASSLRLLNTDTQYF
size: many
V: TRBV7-2
D: -
J: TRBJ2-3

DNA: TGTGCCAGCAGCTTGGATCTGTCGCATGAGCAGTTCTTC
CDR3: CASSLDLSHEQFF
size: many
V: TRBV5-5
D: -
J: TRBJ2-1

DNA: TGTGCCAGCAGTTTAGATAGCGGGAACACTGAAGCTTTCTTT
CDR3: CASSLDSGNTEAFF
size: many
V: TRBV12-3/TRBV12-4
D: -
J: TRBJ1-1

DNA: TGTGCCAGCAGCCAAACTCCCACAAACAATGAGCAGTTCTTC
CDR3: CASSQTPTNNEQFF
size: many
V: TRBV11-2
D: -
J: TRBJ2-1

DNA: TGCAGTGCTACCCCGGGACAGGGGATTCAGCCCCAGCATTTT
CDR3: CSATPGQGIQPQHF
size: -
V: TRBV20-1
D: TRBD1
J: TRBJ1-5

DNA: TGCAGTGCAAACCCACCGGGACAGAAAGAGACCCAGTACTTC
CDR3: CSANPPGQKETQYF
size: many
V: TRBV20-1
D: TRBD1
J: TRBJ2-5

DNA: TGTGCCAGCAGTTTAAGGTTAAAGACCCAGTACTTC
CDR3: CASSLRLKTQYF
size: many
V: TRBV28
D: -
J: TRBJ2-5

DNA: TGTGCCAGCAGTTTCCTTGACATAGCCTACGAGCAGTACTTC
CDR3: CASSFLDIAYEQYF
size: -
V: TRBV28
D: -
J: TRBJ2-7

DNA: TGTGCCAGCGCACCGAAAGGGGTTAACGGCAATCAGCCCCAGCATTTT
CDR3: CASAPKGVNGNQPQHF
size: few
V: TRBV5-5
D: -
J: TRBJ1-5